The 30 T cell receptor beta chains presented below share a single source sample, sequenced in a study of T cell responses to AZD1222 COVID-19 vaccine. Measured with immunoSEQ multiplex PCR; TCRdb has only the in-frame clones, and not every one. The sample contains about 110,000 clones, more than 70% of which appear only once. The sequencing here drew on peripheral blood, taken on day 0 of AZD1222 vaccination. The receptors originated from an adult in good health.

This clone was detected only once. The chain carries TRBV19 and TRBJ1-1; maybe TRBD1 (5 bases). CDR1 and CDR2 from the germline V gene are LNHDA and SQIVND (reference sequence). The CDR3 spans 12 residues. V lost 7 bases, J lost 6 bases, and 12 bases lay in between. As DNA, the CDR3 is TGTGCCAGTACGTTAGGACAAGCTGAAGCTTTCTTT. This codes for CASTLGQAEAFF. The complete variable domain, with remaining parts taken from reference TRBV19 and TRBJ1-1, reads DGGITQSPKYLFRKEGQNVTLSCEQNLNHDAMYWYRQDPGQGLRLIYYSQIVNDFQKGDIAEGYSVSREKKESFPLTVTSAQKNPTAFYLCASTLGQAEAFFGQGTRLTVV.

The chain uses TRBV6-6 and TRBJ1-5; TRBD1 matches 8 bases. CDR1 and CDR2 (germline): MNHNY, SVGAGI (reference sequence). V lost 5 bases and J lost 2; bases outside the gene matches: 11. This CDR3 contains 17 residues. This CDR3 reads CASSRTGFGVRNQPQHF. Written as DNA, the CDR3 is TGTGCCAGCAGTCGGACAGGGTTTGGGGTCCGCAATCAGCCCCAGCATTTT.

This clone appeared once. This chain connects TRBV28 to TRBJ1-2; D gene ambiguous. Germline CDR1 is MDHEN and CDR2 is SYDVKM. The CDR3 runs to 13 residues. V was trimmed by 3 bases and J by 4 bases, leaving 9 bases between them. CDR3 in DNA: TGTGCCAGCAGTTTCCGGGGTAGCTATGGCTACACCTTC. This gives the protein CASSFRGSYGYTF.

This sequence joins TRBV7-8 and TRBJ1-4; 7 positions agree with TRBD1. This CDR3 spans 15 amino acids. The germline gives CDR1 SGHVS, CDR2 FQNEAQ. Trimming took 1 base from V and 8 from J; bases not matched to a gene: 7. CDR3 loop: CASSLGQGGSEKLFF. The CDR3 bases are TGTGCCAGCAGCTTAGGACAGGGAGGGTCGGAAAAACTGTTTTTT. Using reference TRBV7-8 and TRBJ1-4 for the parts outside the CDR3, the full variable domain is GAGVSQSPRYKVAKRGQDVALRCDPISGHVSLFWYQQALGQGPEFLTYFQNEAQLDKSGLPSDRFFAERPEGSVSTLKIQRTQQEDSAVYLCASSLGQGGSEKLFFGSGTQLSVL.

The V and J genes are TRBV6-1 and TRBJ1-3; D is possibly TRBD1 (5 bases). Trimming cost V 4 bases and J 0 bases, with 13 bases left between them. The CDR3 spans 16 residues. Per the germline V gene, CDR1 is MNHNS and CDR2 is SASEGT. The CDR3 sequence: CASSAKQAFSGNTIYF. DNA of the CDR3: TGTGCCAGCAGTGCGAAACAGGCGTTCTCTGGAAACACCATATATTTT.

The chain carries TRBV7-9 and TRBJ2-1; 15 bases agree with TRBD2. The CDR3 runs to 16 residues. CDR1 is SEHNR and CDR2 is FQNEAQ in the germline V gene (reference sequence). V shed 5 bases, J shed 8 bases, and the junction held 7 bases outside the gene matches. CDR3 nucleotide sequence: TGTGCCAGCAGCGCCCGGACTAGCGGGGGGGCCCATGAGCAGTTCTTC. It specifies CASSARTSGGAHEQFF.

This clone was recorded once. The J gene is TRBJ1-6, the V gene TRBV5-1; no clear D gene. This CDR3 has 16 residues. V lost 1 base and J 7 bases, leaving 15 bases between the germline ends. Per the germline V gene, CDR1 is SGHRS and CDR2 is YFSETQ. CDR3 sequence reads: CASSLSAGARNSPLHF. The CDR3 DNA follows: TGCGCCAGCAGCTTGTCCGCGGGCGCAAGGAATTCACCCCTCCACTTT.

Written as DNA, the CDR3 is TGCGCCAGCAGCCAAGAAGGTTCTTGGTCACCCCTCCACTTT. Protein product: CASSQEGSWSPLHF. The chain joins TRBV4-1 to TRBJ1-6; D uncertain. V was shortened by 0 bases and J by 10 bases, with 10 bases between the two germline ends. The CDR3 extends over 14 amino acids. CDR1 is MGHRA, CDR2 YSYEKL, per germline.

This clone was counted once. This chain uses TRBV2 with TRBJ1-2, with D perhaps matching TRBD1 (6 bases). This CDR3 contains 14 residues. The germline CDR1 and CDR2 sequences are SNHLY and FYNNEI. V was shortened by 6 bases and J by 4 bases, with 15 bases between the two germline ends. CDR3 loop: CASRAETGLYGYTF. The CDR3 nucleotides are TGTGCCAGCAGAGCCGAGACAGGACTCTATGGCTACACCTTC.

The table lists this clone with a count of one. The DNA of the CDR3 is TGTGCCAGCAGCTGGGCCTCCGGGAACTATGGCTACACCTTC. It specifies CASSWASGNYGYTF. The chain has TRBV7-2 and TRBJ1-2, with D unresolved. CDR3 size: 14 residues. V was pared by 4 bases and J by 2 bases, with 11 bases between. CDR1 is SGHTA and CDR2 is FQGNSA in the germline V gene.

This sequence joins TRBV7-8 and TRBJ2-3; TRBD1 aligns across 7 bases. V was pared by 1 base and J by 4 bases, with 2 bases of the junction left unmatched. The CDR3 extends over 14 amino acids. Germline-derived CDR1 and CDR2 are SGHVS and FQNEAQ. This CDR3 is CASSLDRGADTQYF. As DNA, the CDR3 is TGTGCCAGCAGCTTAGACAGGGGCGCAGATACGCAGTATTTT.

This chain joins TRBV10-1 and TRBJ2-5; 8 positions match TRBD2. The V gene's germline CDR1 is WNHNN and CDR2 SYGVQD (reference sequence). There are 15 residues in the CDR3. The V segment lost 6 bases and the J segment 5 bases; nucleotides outside the gene matches: 11. CDR3 amino acids: CASSGLARFSETQYF. The CDR3 DNA reads as TGCGCCAGCAGCGGACTAGCACGATTCTCGGAGACCCAGTACTTC.

The chain recombines TRBV28 with TRBJ2-5; D is possibly TRBD1 (7 bases). Germline CDR1 is MDHEN and CDR2 is SYDVKM. The CDR3 is 15 amino acids. V was pared by 6 bases and J by 4 bases, with 18 bases between. The CDR3 is CASSTYGGGVETQYF. The CDR3 DNA reads as TGTGCCAGCAGCACTTACGGAGGGGGCGTAGAGACCCAGTACTTC.

The rearrangement links TRBV28 to TRBJ1-1; the D gene is possibly TRBD1 (5 bases). Germline V gene sequence: CDR1 MDHEN, CDR2 SYDVKM. This CDR3 is 13 amino acids long. V was pared by 10 bases and J by 3 bases, with 15 bases between. For the CDR3, the DNA is TGTGCCACCTGGGTAGGGGAAGACACTGAAGCTTTCTTT. Translation: CATWVGEDTEAFF. Full variable domain (rest looked up from reference TRBV28 and TRBJ1-1): DVKVTQSSRYLVKRTGEKVFLECVQDMDHENMFWYRQDPGLGLRLIYFSYDVKMKEKGDIPEGYSVSREKKERFSLILESASTNQTSMYLCATWVGEDTEAFFGQGTRLTVV.

The J gene is TRBJ1-2, the V gene TRBV6-1, with D maybe TRBD1 (6 bases). Trimming removed 3 bases from V and 8 bases from J, with 10 bases in between. This CDR3 is built from 12 residues. CDR1 MNHNS and CDR2 SASEGT come from the germline V gene. The CDR3 here is CASSEGAGGYTF. Here the CDR3 DNA reads TGTGCCAGCAGTGAGGGGGCTGGAGGCTACACCTTC.

J is TRBJ1-5 and V is TRBV6-5, with 9 bases matching TRBD1. There are 15 residues in the CDR3. The V segment lost 5 bases and the J segment 2 bases; nucleotides outside the gene matches: 4. Looked up from germline, CDR1 is MNHEY and CDR2 is SVGAGI. Written as DNA, the CDR3 is TGTGCCAGCAGTCGGGACAGGGCGGGCAATCAGCCCCAGCATTTT. Protein product: CASSRDRAGNQPQHF.

CDR3 residues: CASSARDSTYNEQFF. CDR3 bases: TGTGCCAGCAGCGCCAGGGACAGCACATACAATGAGCAGTTCTTC. The genes are TRBV6-5 and TRBJ2-1; 7 nucleotides line up with TRBD1. The CDR3 contains 15 residues. Germline V lookup: CDR1 MNHEY, CDR2 SVGAGI. V lost 6 bases and J lost 4; bases outside the gene matches: 9.

This chain uses TRBV9 with TRBJ1-2; D unclear. The CDR3 is 14 amino acids. V lost 4 bases to trimming and J lost 4 bases, with 14 bases between them. CDR1 and CDR2 from the germline V gene are SGDLS and YYNGEE. The CDR3 sequence: CASSRTTAGYGYTF. The CDR3 DNA reads TGTGCCAGCAGCCGGACTACGGCAGGCTATGGCTACACCTTC. The whole variable domain, remainder taken from reference TRBV9 and TRBJ1-2, is DSGVTQTPKHLITATGQRVTLRCSPRSGDLSVYWYQQSLDQGLQFLIQYYNGEERAKGNILERFSAQQFPDLHSELNLSSLELGDSALYFCASSRTTAGYGYTFGSGTRLTVV.

J is TRBJ2-1 and V is TRBV14, with no clear D. V lost 0 bases and J 9 bases, leaving 9 bases between the germline ends. Germline assignment: CDR1 SGHDN and CDR2 FVKESK. The CDR3 is made up of 13 amino acids. The DNA of the CDR3 is TGTGCCAGCAGCCAAGATAGGCTGAGTGAGCAGTTCTTC. Residues: CASSQDRLSEQFF. The whole variable domain, filled in from reference TRBV14 and TRBJ2-1, reads EAGVTQFPSHSVIEKGQTVTLRCDPISGHDNLYWYRRVMGKEIKFLLHFVKESKQDESGMPNNRFLAERTGGTYSTLKVQPAELEDSGVYFCASSQDRLSEQFFGPGTRLTVL.

The chain links TRBV29-1 to TRBJ2-7, with 12 positions matching TRBD2. Germline CDR1 and CDR2: SQVTM and ANQGSEA. After removal of 7 bases from V and 4 bases from J, the junction contained 5 bases not matched to a gene. The CDR3 is made up of 13 amino acids. CDR3 coding DNA: TGCAGCGCCGGAGGACTAGCGGGGTACGAGCAGTACTTC. Protein product: CSAGGLAGYEQYF.

Here the CDR3 reads CASSSRGLAGQETQYF. The DNA of the CDR3 is TGTGCCAGCAGCTCCCGAGGACTAGCGGGGCAAGAGACCCAGTACTTC. V usage is TRBV7-9 and J usage is TRBJ2-5, with 12 positions matching TRBD2. CDR1 and CDR2 (germline): SEHNR, FQNEAQ (reference sequence). V lost 4 bases and J lost 2; bases outside the gene matches: 5. The CDR3 contains 16 residues.

This chain connects TRBV6-5 to TRBJ2-7; 7 nucleotides agree with TRBD2. V lost 2 bases, J lost 3 bases, and 7 bases stayed unmatched. Germline CDR1 MNHEY, CDR2 SVGAGI. The CDR3 totals 15 residues. CDR3 DNA sequence: TGTGCCAGCAGTTACGGGGGGGGTCCAGTCTACGAGCAGTACTTC. Its protein is CASSYGGGPVYEQYF.

V usage is TRBV7-8 and J usage is TRBJ2-2; 8 nucleotides align to TRBD1. This CDR3 has 18 residues. The germline gives CDR1 SGHVS, CDR2 FQNEAQ. V lost 6 bases to trimming and J lost 1 base; unmatched junction nucleotides: 13. The CDR3 DNA follows: TGTGCCAGCAGAAATCCAGGGGGCTTTTACGGGAACACCGGGGAGCTGTTTTTT. Amino acids: CASRNPGGFYGNTGELFF. Complete variable domain (other parts from reference TRBV7-8 and TRBJ2-2): GAGVSQSPRYKVAKRGQDVALRCDPISGHVSLFWYQQALGQGPEFLTYFQNEAQLDKSGLPSDRFFAERPEGSVSTLKIQRTQQEDSAVYLCASRNPGGFYGNTGELFFGEGSRLTVL.

The chain recombines TRBV13 with TRBJ2-5; 8 bases map to TRBD1. Germline V gives CDR1 PRHDT, CDR2 FYEKMQ (reference sequence). The junction had 15 bases not matched to a gene; V was cut back by 5 bases and J by 7 bases. The CDR3 spans 16 residues. The DNA of the CDR3 is TGTGCCAGCAGCCCACGAAGAATGGCGGGGACAGGGACCCAGTACTTC. Its translation is CASSPRRMAGTGTQYF.

This clone was seen only a few times. The chain couples TRBV11-1 to TRBJ2-3, with a weak D call TRBD2 (6 bases). The germline V gene encodes CDR1 SGHAT and CDR2 FQDESV (reference sequence). Trimming removed 5 bases at V and 4 bases at J, with 16 bases between. The CDR3 loop spans 15 amino acids. The CDR3 nucleotides read TGTGCCAGCAGCCCCGGACTCGCGGGATCAGATACGCAGTATTTT. Translation: CASSPGLAGSDTQYF.

V usage is TRBV20-1 and J usage is TRBJ2-4, with D hard to call. The CDR3 sequence is 13 residues long. Germline values: CDR1 DFQATT, CDR2 SNEGSKA (reference sequence). Trimming left V 3 bases short and J 0 bases short, with 6 bases between. The CDR3 here is CSASSSAKNIQYF. The CDR3 DNA reads TGCAGTGCTAGTTCCTCAGCCAAAAACATTCAGTACTTC.

The rearrangement uses TRBV3-1 (or the pseudogene TRBV3-2) and TRBJ2-1, with 13 bases that match TRBD2. The CDR3 has 15 residues. V trimming: 8 bases; J trimming: 4 bases; junction bases outside the gene matches: 5. Germline CDR1 reads LGHDT; CDR2 reads YNNKEL (reference sequence). CDR3 in amino acids: CASSPTSGGYNEQFF. The CDR3 bases are TGTGCCAGCTCCCCGACTAGCGGGGGGTACAATGAGCAGTTCTTC.

V and J are TRBV6-4 and TRBJ1-4, with 11 positions matching TRBD1. V lost 2 bases, J lost 8 bases, and 1 base stayed unmatched. Germline V gene sequence: CDR1 MRHNA, CDR2 SNTAGT. The CDR3 totals 14 residues. The CDR3 sequence is CASSDGDRGEKLFF. CDR3 bases: TGTGCCAGCAGTGACGGGGACAGGGGGGAAAAACTGTTTTTT.

The V gene is TRBV19, the J gene TRBJ2-7; TRBD1 aligns across 7 bases. The CDR3 extends over 15 amino acids. Germline-derived CDR1 and CDR2 are LNHDA and SQIVND (reference sequence). With V trimmed by 5 bases and J by 1 base, 8 bases remained unmatched. The CDR3 DNA reads as TGTGCCAGTAGTCCCACCGGGACAGTATCCTACGAGCAGTACTTC. As protein: CASSPTGTVSYEQYF.

The genes are TRBV19 and TRBJ1-5; 8 nucleotides agree with TRBD1. The CDR3 covers 13 residues. Germline CDR1 and CDR2: LNHDA and SQIVND (reference sequence). The ends lost 4 bases at V and 8 bases at J; junction bases unmatched: 4. Here the CDR3 reads CASSTGGDKPQHF. DNA for the CDR3: TGTGCCAGTAGTACAGGGGGCGACAAGCCCCAGCATTTT.